The rows below give T cell receptor beta chains drawn from one sample of a study of T cells in Graves' hyperthyroidism and ophthalmopathy. A single record per CDR3 protein comes from TCRdb applying MiXCR to the multiplex PCR reads. Among some 560,000 distinct CDR3 sequences, around 15% were seen once, and the ten largest hold roughly 13%. Sequencing was performed on blood. These receptors originate from a woman in her forties with Graves' hyperthyroidism. Both conserved end residues are part of each CDR3. The D gene is left open where the match is weak. The listing skips clone size in some rows; elsewhere it reads once, few, many or a size class.

d_gene: TRBD2; abundance: -; v_gene: TRBV20-1; j_gene: TRBJ2-1; CDR3nt: TGCAGTGCTAGAGTAACTAACGGGAGGAGGAATGAGCAGTTCTTC; CDR3aa: CSARVTNGRRNEQFF
d_gene: -; abundance: many; v_gene: TRBV18; j_gene: TRBJ1-2; CDR3nt: TGTGCCAGCTCACAAACGTCCCAGGGGTCTATGGATGGCTACACCTTC; CDR3aa: CASSQTSQGSMDGYTF
d_gene: TRBD2; abundance: few; v_gene: TRBV20-1; j_gene: TRBJ2-5; CDR3nt: TGCAGTGCGCAGACTAGCGGGGGTCCGACCCAGTACTTC; CDR3aa: CSAQTSGGPTQYF
d_gene: -; abundance: -; v_gene: TRBV9; j_gene: TRBJ2-4; CDR3nt: TGTGCCAGCAGCCCACGGGGGGCCAAAAACATTCAGTACTTC; CDR3aa: CASSPRGAKNIQYF
d_gene: -; abundance: many; v_gene: TRBV3-1; j_gene: TRBJ2-7; CDR3nt: TGTGCCAGCAGCCGTGGGAGGTCCTACGAGCAGTACTTC; CDR3aa: CASSRGRSYEQYF
d_gene: TRBD2; abundance: few; v_gene: TRBV18; j_gene: TRBJ2-1; CDR3nt: TGTGCCAGCTCACCACAGGCGGGAGAACCCTACAATGAGCAGTTCTTC; CDR3aa: CASSPQAGEPYNEQFF
d_gene: TRBD2; abundance: many; v_gene: TRBV12-3/TRBV12-4; j_gene: TRBJ2-3; CDR3nt: TGTGCCAGCAAAGAGCGGGAGGGTAGGACAGATACGCAGTATTTT; CDR3aa: CASKEREGRTDTQYF
d_gene: TRBD1; abundance: many; v_gene: TRBV6-6; j_gene: TRBJ2-5; CDR3nt: TGTGCCAGCAGTTACGGACAGGGAGAGACCCAGTACTTC; CDR3aa: CASSYGQGETQYF
d_gene: -; abundance: -; v_gene: TRBV7-3; j_gene: TRBJ2-6; CDR3nt: TGTGCCAGCAGCTTATCTACTGACTCTGGGGCCAACGTCCTGACTTTC; CDR3aa: CASSLSTDSGANVLTF
d_gene: -; abundance: -; v_gene: TRBV7-9; j_gene: TRBJ2-2; CDR3nt: TGTGCCAGCAGCTTTAGCCGGGAGCTGTTTTTT; CDR3aa: CASSFSRELFF
d_gene: TRBD2; abundance: many; v_gene: TRBV6-5; j_gene: TRBJ2-3; CDR3nt: TGTGCCAGCAGTTACTCCAGCGGGAAGAGCACAGATACGCAGTATTTT; CDR3aa: CASSYSSGKSTDTQYF
d_gene: -; abundance: many; v_gene: TRBV28; j_gene: TRBJ2-3; CDR3nt: TGTGCCAGCAGTTTAAGACCGTCCACGGCAGATACGCAGTATTTT; CDR3aa: CASSLRPSTADTQYF
d_gene: -; abundance: many; v_gene: TRBV5-1; j_gene: TRBJ2-3; CDR3nt: TGCGCCAGCAGCGCTGCTAGCGAGGCAGATACGCAGTATTTT; CDR3aa: CASSAASEADTQYF
d_gene: -; abundance: many; v_gene: TRBV11-1; j_gene: TRBJ2-5; CDR3nt: TGTGCCAGCAGCCCCTACACAAGGGGCACCGAGACCCAGTACTTC; CDR3aa: CASSPYTRGTETQYF
d_gene: -; abundance: many; v_gene: TRBV6-6; j_gene: TRBJ2-2; CDR3nt: TGTGCCAGCAGTTACGTCGCAGCCTGGGGGACCGGGGAGCTGTTTTTT; CDR3aa: CASSYVAAWGTGELFF
d_gene: TRBD2; abundance: once; v_gene: TRBV6-5; j_gene: TRBJ2-1; CDR3nt: TGTGCCAGCAGTTACTCGAGGACTAGCGGCTACAATGAGCAGTTCTTC; CDR3aa: CASSYSRTSGYNEQFF
d_gene: -; abundance: -; v_gene: TRBV4-1; j_gene: TRBJ2-3; CDR3nt: TGCGCCAGCAGCCCTAGGGAATCTCAGGATACGCAGTATTTT; CDR3aa: CASSPRESQDTQYF
d_gene: TRBD2; abundance: many; v_gene: TRBV28; j_gene: TRBJ2-1; CDR3nt: TGTGCCAGCAACGAACTAGCGGGAGTGCTTGAGCAGTTCTTC; CDR3aa: CASNELAGVLEQFF
d_gene: -; abundance: -; v_gene: TRBV9; j_gene: TRBJ2-6; CDR3nt: TGTGCCAGCAGCGCTGGGCTTGGTTCTGGGGCCAACGTCCTGACTTTC; CDR3aa: CASSAGLGSGANVLTF
d_gene: -; abundance: once; v_gene: TRBV27; j_gene: TRBJ2-7; CDR3nt: TGTGCCAGCAGACCCGGGACATTCTCCTACGAGCAGTACTTC; CDR3aa: CASRPGTFSYEQYF
d_gene: TRBD2; abundance: many; v_gene: TRBV7-9; j_gene: TRBJ2-3; CDR3nt: TGTGCCAGCAGCACCTCAGGGACTAGCGGGAGGGCCGGTACGCAGTATTTT; CDR3aa: CASSTSGTSGRAGTQYF
d_gene: -; abundance: many; v_gene: TRBV18; j_gene: TRBJ1-1; CDR3nt: TGTGCCAGCTCACGAGAGGCAGTCCCGGGGACTGAAGCTTTCTTT; CDR3aa: CASSREAVPGTEAFF
d_gene: TRBD1; abundance: many; v_gene: TRBV10-1; j_gene: TRBJ2-3; CDR3nt: TGCGCCAGCAGTGATCACCGGGACAGGCTCACAGATACGCAGTATTTT; CDR3aa: CASSDHRDRLTDTQYF
d_gene: -; abundance: few; v_gene: TRBV24-1; j_gene: TRBJ1-1; CDR3nt: TGTGCCACCAGTGATTCTGGCCGGGGAAGCACTGAAGCTTTCTTT; CDR3aa: CATSDSGRGSTEAFF
d_gene: -; abundance: -; v_gene: TRBV12-3/TRBV12-4; j_gene: TRBJ2-1; CDR3nt: TGTGCCAGCTTAAGGTCCGGGACATCCTACAATGAGCAGTTCTTC; CDR3aa: CASLRSGTSYNEQFF
d_gene: -; abundance: many; v_gene: TRBV3-1; j_gene: TRBJ1-1; CDR3nt: TGTGCCAGCAGCCAAGATCGGAGGGTATTCACTGAAGCTTTCTTT; CDR3aa: CASSQDRRVFTEAFF
d_gene: -; abundance: many; v_gene: TRBV11-1; j_gene: TRBJ2-7; CDR3nt: TGTGCCAGCACCCCCCGCCAGGGGGGAACAACCTACGAGCAGTACTTC; CDR3aa: CASTPRQGGTTYEQYF
d_gene: -; abundance: few; v_gene: TRBV10-3; j_gene: TRBJ2-7; CDR3nt: TGTGCCATCAGTGAAGACCTTATTAAGGACGAGCAGTACTTC; CDR3aa: CAISEDLIKDEQYF